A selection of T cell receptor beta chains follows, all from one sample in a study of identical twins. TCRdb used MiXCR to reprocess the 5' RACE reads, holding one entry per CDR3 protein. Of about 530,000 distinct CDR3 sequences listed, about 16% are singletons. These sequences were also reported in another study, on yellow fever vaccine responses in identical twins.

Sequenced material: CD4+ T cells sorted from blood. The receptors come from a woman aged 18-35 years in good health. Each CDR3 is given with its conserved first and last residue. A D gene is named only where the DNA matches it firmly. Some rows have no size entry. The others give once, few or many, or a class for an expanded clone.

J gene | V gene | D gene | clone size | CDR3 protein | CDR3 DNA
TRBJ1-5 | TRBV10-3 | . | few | CAISPRDNYLEPQHF | TGTGCCATCAGTCCCAGAGACAATTACCTCGAGCCCCAGCATTTT
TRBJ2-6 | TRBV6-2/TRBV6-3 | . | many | CASTQTVRANVLTF | TGTGCCAGCACCCAAACCGTTCGGGCCAACGTCCTGACTTTC
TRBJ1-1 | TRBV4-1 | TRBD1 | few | CASSRRQGGDTEAFF | TGCGCCAGCAGCCGTAGACAGGGTGGGGACACTGAAGCTTTCTTT
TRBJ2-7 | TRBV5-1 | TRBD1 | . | CASSSGQGATPSYEQYF | TGCGCCAGCAGCTCCGGACAGGGGGCGACACCCTCCTACGAGCAGTACTTC
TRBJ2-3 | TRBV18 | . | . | CASSLPGSDTQYF | TGTGCCAGCTCCCTGCCAGGCTCAGATACGCAGTATTTT
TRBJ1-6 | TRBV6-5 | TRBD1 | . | CASIWGQLNNSPLHF | TGTGCCAGCATTTGGGGACAGCTAAATAATTCACCCCTCCACTTT
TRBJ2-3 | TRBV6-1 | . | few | CASSRREGTDTQYF | TGTGCCAGCAGCAGGCGGGAAGGCACAGATACGCAGTATTTT
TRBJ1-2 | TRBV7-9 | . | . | CASSPGYDGYTF | TGTGCCAGCAGCCCCGGTTACGATGGCTACACCTTC
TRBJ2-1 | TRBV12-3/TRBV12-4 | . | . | CASIFSRRYNEQFF | TGTGCCAGCATCTTTTCCCGGCGATACAATGAGCAGTTCTTC
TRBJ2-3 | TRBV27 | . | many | CASSRLDTQYF | TGTGCCAGCAGCAGGCTGGATACGCAGTATTTT
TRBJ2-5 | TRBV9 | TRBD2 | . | CASSERPGLAGQETQYF | TGTGCCAGCAGCGAGAGGCCGGGACTAGCGGGGCAAGAGACCCAGTACTTC
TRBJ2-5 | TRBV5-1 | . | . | CASTDKTPTETQYF | TGCGCCAGCACCGACAAAACACCTACGGAGACCCAGTACTTC
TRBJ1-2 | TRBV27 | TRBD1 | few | CASKTRTGPGGYTF | TGTGCCAGCAAGACCCGGACAGGCCCTGGGGGCTACACCTTC
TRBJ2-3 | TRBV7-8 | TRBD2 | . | CASSLRGRAGGPGDTQYF | TGTGCCAGCAGCTTAAGGGGTAGGGCGGGGGGCCCCGGAGATACGCAGTATTTT
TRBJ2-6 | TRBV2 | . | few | CASSDTTGSSGANVLTF | TGTGCCAGCAGTGATACCACGGGCTCCTCTGGGGCCAACGTCCTGACTTTC
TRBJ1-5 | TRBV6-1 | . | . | CASREGQGGNQPQHF | TGTGCCAGCAGGGAGGGGCAGGGTGGGAATCAGCCCCAGCATTTT
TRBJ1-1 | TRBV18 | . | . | CASSSDKQGLGTEAFF | TGTGCCAGCTCATCGGACAAGCAGGGACTCGGCACTGAAGCTTTCTTT
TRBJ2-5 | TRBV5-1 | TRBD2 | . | CASHVSGGAMETQYF | TGCGCCAGCCACGTCAGCGGGGGCGCGATGGAGACCCAGTACTTC
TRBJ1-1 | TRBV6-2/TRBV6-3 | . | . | CASSKSHTGTEAFF | TGTGCCAGCAGTAAGTCTCATACGGGAACTGAAGCTTTCTTT
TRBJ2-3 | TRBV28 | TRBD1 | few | CAYGQGRNTQYF | TGTGCCTACGGACAGGGGAGGAATACGCAGTATTTT
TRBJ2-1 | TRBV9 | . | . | CASSLSESKYNEQFF | TGTGCCAGCAGCCTTTCAGAAAGTAAATACAATGAGCAGTTCTTC
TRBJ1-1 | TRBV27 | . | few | CASRREGRMNTEAFF | TGTGCCAGCAGACGGGAGGGGAGAATGAACACTGAAGCTTTCTTT
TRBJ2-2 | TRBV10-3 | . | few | CAIRPQWDTGELFF | TGTGCCATCAGACCGCAGTGGGACACCGGGGAGCTGTTTTTT
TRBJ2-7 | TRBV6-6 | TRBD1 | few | CAAGDRGYEQYF | TGTGCCGCCGGAGACAGGGGCTACGAGCAGTACTTC
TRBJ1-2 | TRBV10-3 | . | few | CARTVDPNYGYTF | TGTGCCAGGACAGTTGATCCCAACTATGGCTACACCTTC
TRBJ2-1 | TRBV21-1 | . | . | CASSNGGESYNEQFF | TGTGCCAGCAGCAACGGCGGGGAGTCCTACAATGAGCAGTTCTTC
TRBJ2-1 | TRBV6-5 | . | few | CASSSPGAGQFF | TGTGCCAGCAGTTCCCCTGGTGCTGGGCAGTTCTTC
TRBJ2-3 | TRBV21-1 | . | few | CATKHGDKSTDTQYF | TGTGCCACCAAGCATGGGGATAAGAGCACAGATACGCAGTATTTT
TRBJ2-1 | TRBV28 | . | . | CASSLQVFSYNEQFF | TGTGCCAGCAGTCTCCAGGTTTTCTCCTACAATGAGCAGTTCTTC
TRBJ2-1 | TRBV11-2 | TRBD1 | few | CASSPRQGRREKFF | TGTGCCAGCAGCCCCAGACAGGGGAGAAGGGAGAAGTTCTTC
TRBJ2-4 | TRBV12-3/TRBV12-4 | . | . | CASGTPGVIQYF | TGTGCCAGCGGCACCCCCGGGGTCATTCAGTACTTC
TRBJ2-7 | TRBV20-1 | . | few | CSARAPLEQYF | TGCAGTGCTAGGGCTCCCCTCGAGCAGTACTTC
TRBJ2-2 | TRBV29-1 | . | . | CSVVLTGELFF | TGCAGCGTTGTTCTTACTGGGGAGCTGTTTTTT
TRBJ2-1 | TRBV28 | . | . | CASRQDYRTNNEQFF | TGTGCCAGCAGACAGGACTACCGTACAAACAATGAGCAGTTCTTC
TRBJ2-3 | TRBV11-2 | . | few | CASSLRLAQYF | TGTGCCAGCAGCCTCAGATTGGCGCAGTATTTT
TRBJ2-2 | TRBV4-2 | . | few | CASSQDPGWLASAGELFF | TGTGCCAGCAGCCAAGATCCAGGGTGGCTAGCATCTGCCGGGGAGCTGTTTTTT